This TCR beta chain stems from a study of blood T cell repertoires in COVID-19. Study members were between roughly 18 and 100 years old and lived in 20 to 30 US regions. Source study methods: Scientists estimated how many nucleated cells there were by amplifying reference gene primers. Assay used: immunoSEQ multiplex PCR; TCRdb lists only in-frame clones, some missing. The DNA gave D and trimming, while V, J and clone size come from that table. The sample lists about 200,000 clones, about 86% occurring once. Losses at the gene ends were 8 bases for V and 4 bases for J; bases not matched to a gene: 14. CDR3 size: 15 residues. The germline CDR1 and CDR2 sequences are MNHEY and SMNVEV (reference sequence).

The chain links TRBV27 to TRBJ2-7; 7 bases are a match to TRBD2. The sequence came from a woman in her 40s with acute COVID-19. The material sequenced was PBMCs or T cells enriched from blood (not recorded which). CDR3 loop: CASLRVGAGPYEQYF. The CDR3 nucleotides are TGTGCCAGCCTTAGGGTCGGAGCGGGGCCATACGAGCAGTACTTC.